Each of the 15 T cell receptor beta chains below was sequenced from the same sample in a study of patients with pleural tuberculosis. TCRdb analysed the reads with MiXCR anew, one entry per CDR3 protein. Found here are some 48,000 distinct CDR3 sequences, about 7.3% of them singletons; the top ten hold around 15%. Source of these receptors: a human donor with pleural tuberculosis.

In its sample, this clonotype was seen a few times. This may come from a read error, since a much larger clone is one base off. The chain combines TRBV4-2 with TRBJ1-1; D gene uncertain. Germline values: CDR1 LGHNA, CDR2 YNFKEQ. The CDR3 is made up of 16 amino acids. The CDR3 protein is CACSQDVPRGNTEAFF. The DNA of the CDR3 is TGTGCCTGCAGCCAAGATGTCCCCCGAGGTAACACTGAAGCTTTCTTT.

This clonotype was recorded a few times. The chain recombines TRBV9 with TRBJ2-1, with 7 bases that match TRBD1. Germline trimming cut 3 bases from V and 10 bases from J; bases unmatched to any gene: 7. Germline values: CDR1 SGDLS, CDR2 YYNGEE. This CDR3 is 13 amino acids long. The CDR3 nucleotides read TGTGCCAGCAGCGACCGGGACAGAGGCGAGCAGTTCTTC. This encodes CASSDRDRGEQFF.

This clonotype was seen ten or more times. V is TRBV12-3 or TRBV12-4 and J is TRBJ1-1; weak D call: TRBD1 (5 bases). The CDR3 extends over 17 amino acids. The V end lost 4 bases, the J end lost 1 base, and 19 bases lay between the germline ends. The CDR3 reads CASSSVPAGTENTEAFF. The CDR3 bases are TGTGCCAGCAGTTCCGTTCCGGCCGGGACGGAGAACACTGAAGCTTTCTTT.

This clonotype was recorded a few times. The V call is TRBV30, the J call TRBJ2-1; D not certain. In germline, CDR1 is GTSNPN, CDR2 SVGIG (reference sequence). With 1 base removed from V and 0 bases from J, the gap between germline ends came to 10 bases. The CDR3 totals 15 residues. CDR3 loop: CAWSGTTGSYNEQFF. CDR3 nucleotide sequence: TGTGCCTGGAGTGGGACCACCGGCTCCTACAATGAGCAGTTCTTC.

Ten or more counts support this clonotype. J is TRBJ2-3 and V is TRBV11-2; weak D call: TRBD1 (5 bases). V lost 0 bases to trimming and J lost 8 bases, with 9 bases between them. CDR3 length equals 13 residues. Looked up from germline, CDR1 is SGHAT and CDR2 is FQNNGV. This CDR3 is CASSLDLRGTQYF. The CDR3, as DNA: TGTGCCAGCAGCTTAGACCTTAGGGGTACGCAGTATTTT.

In this sample, this clonotype turned up a few times. This chain joins TRBV5-4 and TRBJ2-1; TRBD1 might be the D (5 bases). From germline, CDR1 is SGHNT and CDR2 YYREEE (reference sequence). There are 15 residues in the CDR3. V was pared by 0 bases and J by 1 base, with 8 bases between. The CDR3 protein is CASSLGQPSYNEQFF. The CDR3 nucleotides read TGTGCCAGCAGCTTGGGACAGCCGTCCTACAATGAGCAGTTCTTC.

This clonotype has only a few counts. This may be a read error, as it is one base from a much larger clone. V is TRBV11-2 and J is TRBJ1-1; D is unresolved. CDR3 length equals 13 residues. Germline V gene lookup returns CDR1 SGHAT and CDR2 FQNNGV. CDR3 sequence: CASGSGPNAEAFF. As DNA, the CDR3 is TGTGCCAGCGGCTCCGGCCCGAACGCTGAAGCTTTCTTT.

This clonotype was seen ten or more times. The V and J genes are TRBV28 and TRBJ2-7; 10 positions match TRBD2. CDR1 and CDR2 from the germline V gene are MDHEN and SYDVKM. Germline trimming cut 4 bases from V and 3 bases from J; bases unmatched to any gene: 3. The CDR3 loop spans 14 amino acids. The CDR3 nucleotides read TGTGCCAGCAGTTCCAGCGGGAGGGTCTACGAGCAGTACTTC. Translation gives CASSSSGRVYEQYF.

This clonotype was observed many times. J is TRBJ1-1 and V is TRBV11-2; no reliable D call. There are 13 residues in the CDR3. The V end was cut by 7 bases, the J end by 1 base, with 10 bases between. The germline CDR1 and CDR2 sequences are SGHAT and FQNNGV. CDR3 residues: CASKVLANTEAFF. In DNA, the CDR3 is TGTGCCAGCAAAGTTTTGGCGAACACTGAAGCTTTCTTT.

This clonotype was counted many times. J is TRBJ2-7 and V is TRBV28; D not resolved. This CDR3 region has 11 residues. Germline assignment: CDR1 MDHEN and CDR2 SYDVKM. Trimming stripped 3 bases from V and 6 bases from J, with 6 bases between. CDR3 in amino acids: CASSFSREQYF. The CDR3 DNA sequence: TGTGCCAGCAGTTTTTCCCGCGAGCAGTACTTC.

J is TRBJ1-4 and V is TRBV2; 7 nucleotides agree with TRBD1. Germline CDR1 reads SNHLY; CDR2 reads FYNNEI. This CDR3 region has 12 residues. The CDR3 DNA reads TGTGTCAACAGGTACAGGGGAGAAAAACTGTTTTTT. It is translated as CVNRYRGEKLFF.

The J gene is TRBJ2-3, the V gene TRBV5-1, with TRBD2 matching over 7 bases. V lost 3 bases, J lost 1 base, and 5 bases stayed unmatched. Germline CDR1 SGHRS, CDR2 YFSETQ. The CDR3 consists of 15 residues. Here the CDR3 DNA reads TGCGCCAGCAGCTCAGGACTAGGACGCACAGATACGCAGTATTTT. Translating it yields CASSSGLGRTDTQYF.

This clonotype was counted between two and nine times. The genes are TRBV18 and TRBJ1-2; D gene uncertain. Trimming took off 4 bases at V and 0 bases at J, with 12 bases between the two ends. This CDR3 is built from 15 residues. In germline, CDR1 is KGHSH, CDR2 LQKENI. The CDR3 spells CASSLSAVSNYGYTF. In DNA form, the CDR3 reads TGTGCCAGCTCACTATCGGCAGTCTCTAACTATGGCTACACCTTC.

This clonotype was counted ten times or more. The rearrangement joins TRBV19 to TRBJ1-5; D may be TRBD1 (5 bases). V lost 3 bases and J lost 7, with 13 bases in between. This CDR3 has 14 residues. Germline-derived CDR1 and CDR2 are LNHDA and SQIVND (reference sequence). CDR3 sequence reads: CASSIKAGTQPQHF. In DNA form, the CDR3 reads TGTGCCAGTAGTATTAAGGCAGGGACGCAGCCCCAGCATTTT.

This clonotype was detected ten times or more. The V and J genes are TRBV11-1 and TRBJ1-5; 11 nucleotides align to TRBD1. The CDR3 sequence is 17 residues long. The trim removed 6 bases at V and 1 base at J, leaving 8 bases unmatched. CDR1 is SGHAT, CDR2 FQDESV, per germline (reference sequence). CDR3 sequence reads: CASRRDRGGISNQPQHF. The CDR3 DNA follows: TGTGCCAGCAGACGGGACAGGGGGGGAATAAGCAATCAGCCCCAGCATTTT.